This TCR beta chain was retrieved from a study of blood T cell repertoires in COVID-19. The germline CDR1 and CDR2 sequences are SGHNT and YENEEA. This CDR3 has 15 residues. V dropped 0 bases and J dropped 5; count of bases not matched to a gene: 2. Original handling: Amplifying reference gene primers gave estimates of nucleated cell counts. Data came from immunoSEQ multiplex PCR; TCRdb stores just in-frame clones and leaves some out. V and J calls and clone size follow that table, whereas D and trimming were derived from the DNA. Among about 300,000 clones, around 90% were seen once, and the ten largest hold approximately 5%. Recovered participants had two consecutive negative NP/OP PCR tests, healthcare professional clearance, or symptom resolution.

The TCR comes from a man aged 55 to 70 who had recovered from COVID-19. The sample comprised PBMCs or T cells enriched from blood (not recorded which). J is TRBJ2-1 and V is TRBV11-3; 9 positions match TRBD2. This chain's CDR3 is CASSLEASGDNEQFF. CDR3 in DNA: TGTGCCAGCAGCTTAGAGGCTAGCGGGGACAATGAGCAGTTCTTC.